These T cell receptor beta chains were read from a single sample in a study of OX40 agonist ivuxolimab in advanced cancers. This table comes from immunoSEQ multiplex PCR, and its TCRdb copy is limited to in-frame clones, with some not included. There are some 57,000 clones in the sample; almost 90% occur only once, and 4.5% to 5.5% lies in the top ten. Source: CD4+ or CD8+ T cells sorted from blood, taken in a trial of the OX40 agonist ivuxolimab. These receptors all stem from an adult with an advanced solid tumor such as melanoma, head and neck, liver or kidney cancer. Both conserved end residues are trimmed from each CDR3. The order of the fields is J gene, V gene, CDR3 protein.

>TRBJ2-4|TRBV21-1
ASGQGFRSKNIQY
>TRBJ2-3|TRBV7-3
ASSSRTGSSDTQY
>TRBJ1-1|TRBV19
ASSIAENTEAF
>TRBJ2-3|TRBV29-1
SVGPRDTDTQY
>TRBJ1-1|TRBV5-1
ASSLAATYEAF
>TRBJ2-4|TRBV28
ASRATGKNIQY
>TRBJ2-3|TRBV10-1
ASSYERGAGTDTQY
>TRBJ2-7|TRBV5-4
ASSRAGGLSYEQY
>TRBJ1-1|TRBV11-3
ASSTPWGAVAEAF
>TRBJ2-3|TRBV2
ASRFGGAFTDTQY
>TRBJ1-1|TRBV11-3
ASSASPGLEAF
>TRBJ1-2|TRBV7-3
ASSPGQEYGYT
>TRBJ2-7|TRBV27
ASSSAGGETYEQY
>TRBJ2-3|TRBV7-9
ASSFPDTQY
>TRBJ1-2|TRBV2
ASSESGINYGYT
>TRBJ2-5|TRBV10-2
ASEERGAQETQY
>TRBJ1-6|TRBV27
ASRKRGAKGSPLH
>TRBJ2-5|TRBV5-4
ASSPRTGRETQY
>TRBJ2-1|TRBV28
ASSATGWNEQF
>TRBJ1-4|TRBV7-2
ASSSDLREKLF
>TRBJ2-7|TRBV30
AWSLRGLESYEQY
>TRBJ1-4|TRBV7-2
ASSLAQNEKLF
>TRBJ1-4|TRBV18
ASSPPGAPEKLF
>TRBJ1-1|TRBV2
ASRKGQGDTEAF
>TRBJ2-3|TRBV11-2
ASSPGLAEPTDTQY
>TRBJ1-5|TRBV6-6
ASSPRDRVGQPQH
>TRBJ2-6|TRBV7-9
ASSFPMNQGSGANVLT
>TRBJ2-7|TRBV5-6
ASRSPGQGDEQY
>TRBJ1-6|TRBV7-8
ASSSSSGRSPLH
>TRBJ2-2|TRBV5-4
ASSLSPGELF
>TRBJ1-3|TRBV9
ASSGGGAGNTIY
>TRBJ1-2|TRBV29-1
SVHVQIGYGYT
>TRBJ1-6|TRBV6-5
ASRDRGGSPLH
>TRBJ1-4|TRBV18
ASSSGLGGEKLF
>TRBJ1-3|TRBV9
ASSVDLFGHYSGNTIY
>TRBJ2-7|TRBV7-9
ASSPGDREQY
>TRBJ2-7|TRBV18
ASSPGTGTYEQY
>TRBJ2-1|TRBV6-5
ASMGRGRGNEQF
>TRBJ2-5|TRBV5-6
ASSPHLAAIQETQY
>TRBJ1-1|TRBV6-1
ASKEVGDTEAF
>TRBJ2-3|TRBV18
ASSATMGLAGDSDTQY
>TRBJ1-5|TRBV4-1
ASSPTAPNNQPQH
>TRBJ2-5|TRBV2
ASSLAERNQETQY
>TRBJ2-7|TRBV9
ASSPPGGRYEQY
>TRBJ2-7|TRBV12-5
ASGPRPSYEQY
>TRBJ1-1|TRBV10-1
ASSDHQVIF
>TRBJ1-2|TRBV5-5
ASSFGGDYGYT
>TRBJ2-2|TRBV28
ASSHGTGLVGELF
>TRBJ1-5|TRBV6-1
ASSGWGGQPQH
>TRBJ2-1|TRBV5-1
ASSLVGTGPYNEQF
>TRBJ1-3|TRBV2
ASKATRTGNTIY
>TRBJ2-5|TRBV4-1
ASSQGGLAGGHQETQY
>TRBJ2-1|TRBV9
ASSSQQRGGYNEQF